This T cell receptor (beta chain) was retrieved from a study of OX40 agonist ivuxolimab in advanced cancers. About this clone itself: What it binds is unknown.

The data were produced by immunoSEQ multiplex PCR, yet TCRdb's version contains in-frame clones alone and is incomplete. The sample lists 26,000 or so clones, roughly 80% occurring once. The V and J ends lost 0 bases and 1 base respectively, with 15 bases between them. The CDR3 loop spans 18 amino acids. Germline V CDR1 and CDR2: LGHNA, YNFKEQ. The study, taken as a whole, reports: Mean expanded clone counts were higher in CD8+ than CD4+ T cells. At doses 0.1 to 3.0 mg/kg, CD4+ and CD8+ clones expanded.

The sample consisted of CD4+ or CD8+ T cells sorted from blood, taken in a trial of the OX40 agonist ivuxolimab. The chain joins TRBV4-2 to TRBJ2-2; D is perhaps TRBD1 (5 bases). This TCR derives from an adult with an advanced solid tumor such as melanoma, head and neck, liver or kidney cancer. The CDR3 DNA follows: TGTGCCAGCAGCCAAGATTCGTTTGGAAGGGGGAACACCGGGGAGCTGTTTTTT. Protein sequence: CASSQDSFGRGNTGELFF.